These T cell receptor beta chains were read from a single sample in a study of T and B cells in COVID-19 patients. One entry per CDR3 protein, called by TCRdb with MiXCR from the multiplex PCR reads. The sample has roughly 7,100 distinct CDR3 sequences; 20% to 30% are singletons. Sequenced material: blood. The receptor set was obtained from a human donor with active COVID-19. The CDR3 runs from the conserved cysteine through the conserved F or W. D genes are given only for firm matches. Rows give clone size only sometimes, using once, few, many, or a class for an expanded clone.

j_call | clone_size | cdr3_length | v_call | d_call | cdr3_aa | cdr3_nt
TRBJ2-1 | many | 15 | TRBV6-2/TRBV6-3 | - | CASSYSGGGRGEQFF | TGTGCCAGCAGTTACTCGGGAGGGGGGCGAGGTGAGCAGTTCTTC
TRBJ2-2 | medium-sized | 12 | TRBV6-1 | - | CASVASFGELFF | TGTGCCAGCGTCGCGTCGTTCGGGGAGCTGTTTTTT
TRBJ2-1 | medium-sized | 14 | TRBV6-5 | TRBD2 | CASSYSGPYNEQFF | TGTGCCAGCAGTTATAGCGGGCCCTACAATGAGCAGTTCTTC
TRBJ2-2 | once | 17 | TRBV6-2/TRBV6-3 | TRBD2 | CASVPDPAGVTIGELFF | TGTGCCAGCGTCCCCGACCCAGCGGGGGTAACGATCGGGGAGCTGTTTTTT
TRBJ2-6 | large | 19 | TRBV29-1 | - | CSVGWAAGSLPSGANVLTF | TGCAGCGTTGGTTGGGCGGCAGGGTCCTTGCCCTCTGGGGCCAACGTCCTGACTTTC
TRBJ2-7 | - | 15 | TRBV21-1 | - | CASSLHRDKGEGQYF | TGTGCCAGCTCCCTCCACAGGGACAAGGGTGAAGGGCAGTACTTC
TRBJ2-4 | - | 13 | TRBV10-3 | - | CAISEGPEGIQYF | TGTGCCATCAGTGAGGGACCCGAGGGCATTCAGTACTTC
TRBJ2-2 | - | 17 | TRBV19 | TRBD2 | CASGRRTSGRASGELFF | TGTGCCAGTGGTAGGAGGACTAGCGGGAGGGCCTCCGGGGAGCTGTTTTTT
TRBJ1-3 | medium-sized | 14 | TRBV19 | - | CASREDGPRNTIYF | TGTGCCAGTAGGGAGGACGGACCTAGAAACACCATATATTTT
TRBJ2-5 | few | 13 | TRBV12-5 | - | CASGQGGTETQYF | TGTGCTAGTGGCCAGGGGGGGACGGAGACCCAGTACTTC
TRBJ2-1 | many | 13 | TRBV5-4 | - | CASSGEQGTEQFF | TGTGCCAGCAGCGGAGAACAGGGTACTGAGCAGTTCTTC
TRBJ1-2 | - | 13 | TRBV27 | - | CASSFRPRHGYTF | TGTGCCAGCAGTTTCCGGCCCAGGCATGGCTACACCTTC
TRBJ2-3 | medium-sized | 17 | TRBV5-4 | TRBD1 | CASSSPGQTVFTDTQYF | TGTGCCAGCAGCTCCCCGGGACAGACCGTTTTTACAGATACGCAGTATTTT
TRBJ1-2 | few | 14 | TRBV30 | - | CAWSVTQAFYGYTF | TGTGCCTGGAGTGTAACACAGGCCTTCTATGGCTACACCTTC
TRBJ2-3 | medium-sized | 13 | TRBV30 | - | CAWSVKGGDTQYF | TGTGCCTGGAGTGTAAAGGGGGGAGATACGCAGTATTTT
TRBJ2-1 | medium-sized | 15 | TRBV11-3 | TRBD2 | CASSEGLAVLNEQFF | TGTGCCAGCAGCGAAGGACTAGCGGTCCTTAATGAGCAGTTCTTC
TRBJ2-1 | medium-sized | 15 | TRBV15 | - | CATSRTAANYNEQFF | TGTGCCACCAGCAGAACGGCAGCAAACTACAATGAGCAGTTCTTC
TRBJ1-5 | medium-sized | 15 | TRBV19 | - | CASSGGHYSNQPQHF | TGTGCCAGTAGTGGGGGACATTATAGCAATCAGCCCCAGCATTTT
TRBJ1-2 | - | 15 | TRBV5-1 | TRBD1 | CASSLEQGGDYGYTF | TGCGCCAGCAGCTTGGAGCAGGGGGGCGACTATGGCTACACCTTC
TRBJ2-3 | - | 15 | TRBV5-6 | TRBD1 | CASSRQGEVADTQYF | TGCGCCAGCAGTAGACAGGGGGAAGTAGCAGATACGCAGTATTTT
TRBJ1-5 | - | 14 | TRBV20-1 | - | CSAQDPLGNQPQHF | TGCAGTGCTCAAGACCCATTGGGCAATCAGCCCCAGCATTTT
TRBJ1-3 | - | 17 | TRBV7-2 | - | CASSLEVRGSSGNTIYF | TGTGCCAGCAGCTTAGAGGTCAGGGGAAGCTCTGGAAACACCATATATTTT
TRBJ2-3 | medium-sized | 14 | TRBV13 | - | CASSFGQGTDTQYF | TGTGCCAGCAGCTTCGGGCAGGGAACAGATACGCAGTATTTT
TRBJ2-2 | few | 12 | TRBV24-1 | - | CATSDNTGELFF | TGTGCCACCAGTGATAACACCGGGGAGCTGTTTTTT
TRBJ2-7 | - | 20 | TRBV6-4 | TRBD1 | CASSKGTRDRGLAKNHEQYF | TGTGCCAGCAGTAAGGGGACCCGGGACAGGGGTCTAGCGAAGAACCACGAGCAGTACTTC
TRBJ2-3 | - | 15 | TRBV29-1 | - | CSVTMDRGNTDTQYF | TGCAGCGTTACCATGGACAGAGGAAACACAGATACGCAGTATTTT
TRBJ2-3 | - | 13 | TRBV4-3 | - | CASSQDGVDTQYF | TGCGCCAGCAGCCAAGATGGTGTGGATACGCAGTATTTT
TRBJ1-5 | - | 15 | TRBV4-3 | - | CASSQELAGRQPQHF | TGCGCCAGCAGCCAAGAATTGGCAGGGAGACAGCCCCAGCATTTT
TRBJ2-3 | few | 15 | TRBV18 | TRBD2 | CASSPPSGVTDTQYF | TGTGCCAGCTCACCACCGAGCGGGGTCACAGATACGCAGTATTTT
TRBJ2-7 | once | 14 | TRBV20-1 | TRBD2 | CSARERLAGYEQYF | TGCAGTGCTAGAGAAAGGCTAGCGGGGTACGAGCAGTACTTC
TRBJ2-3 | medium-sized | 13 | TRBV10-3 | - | CAISYGSADTQYF | TGTGCCATCAGTTACGGGAGCGCAGATACGCAGTATTTT
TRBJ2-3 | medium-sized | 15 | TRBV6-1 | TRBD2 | CASSVWLAATDTQYF | TGTGCCAGCAGTGTTTGGCTAGCGGCAACAGATACGCAGTATTTT
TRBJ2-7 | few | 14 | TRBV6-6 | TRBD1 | CASNPDRGLSEQYF | TGTGCCAGCAATCCCGACAGGGGGCTCAGTGAGCAGTACTTC
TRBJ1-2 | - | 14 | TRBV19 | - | CASSIDRTDYGYTF | TGTGCCAGTAGTATAGATCGGACGGATTATGGCTACACCTTC
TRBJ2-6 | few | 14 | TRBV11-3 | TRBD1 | CASSLVFLTGLLTF | TGTGCCAGCAGCTTAGTTTTTCTGACAGGGCTCCTGACTTTC
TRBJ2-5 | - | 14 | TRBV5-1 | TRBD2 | CASGREREGETQYF | TGCGCCAGCGGAAGGGAGCGGGAGGGAGAGACCCAGTACTTC
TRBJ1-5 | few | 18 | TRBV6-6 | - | CASSYGGSGQGSNQPQHF | TGTGCCAGCAGTTACGGAGGATCGGGGCAGGGGAGCAATCAGCCCCAGCATTTT
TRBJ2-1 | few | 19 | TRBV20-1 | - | CSARDLSSRRDTIYNEQFF | TGCAGTGCTAGAGATCTCTCGTCCCGGCGGGACACCATCTACAATGAGCAGTTCTTC
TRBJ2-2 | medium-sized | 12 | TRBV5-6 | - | CASSWQVGELFF | TGTGCCAGCAGTTGGCAGGTCGGGGAGCTGTTTTTT
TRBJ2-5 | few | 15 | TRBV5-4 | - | CASSLEGLAQETQYF | TGTGCCAGCAGCTTGGAGGGGCTAGCGCAGGAGACCCAGTACTTC
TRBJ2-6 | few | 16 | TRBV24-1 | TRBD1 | CATGTGESSGANVLTF | TGTGCCACCGGAACAGGGGAAAGCTCTGGGGCCAACGTCCTGACTTTC
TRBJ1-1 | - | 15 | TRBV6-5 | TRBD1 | CASRVPDRVATEAFF | TGTGCCAGCAGGGTACCGGACAGGGTGGCCACTGAAGCTTTCTTT
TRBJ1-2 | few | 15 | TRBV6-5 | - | CASILAKGLNYGYTF | TGTGCCAGCATCCTCGCCAAGGGGCTAAACTATGGCTACACCTTC
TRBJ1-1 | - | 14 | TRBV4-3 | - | CASSALGADTEAFF | TGCGCCAGCAGCGCTCTAGGGGCGGACACTGAAGCTTTCTTT
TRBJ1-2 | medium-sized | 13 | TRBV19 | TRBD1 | CASSTDRGNGYTF | TGTGCCAGTAGCACTGACAGGGGGAATGGCTACACCTTC
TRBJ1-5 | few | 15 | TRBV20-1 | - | CSAITGLWSNQPQHF | TGCAGTGCGATCACAGGGTTGTGGAGCAATCAGCCCCAGCATTTT
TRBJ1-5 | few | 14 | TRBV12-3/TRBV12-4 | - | CASSFRGKNQPQHF | TGTGCCAGCAGTTTTCGAGGGAAAAATCAGCCCCAGCATTTT
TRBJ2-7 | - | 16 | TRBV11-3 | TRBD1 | CASSLGALAGGGEQYF | TGTGCCAGCAGCTTAGGGGCTCTGGCAGGGGGCGGCGAGCAGTACTTC
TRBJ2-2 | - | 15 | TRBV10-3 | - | CAISVGTLNTGELFF | TGTGCCATCTCCGTGGGGACACTGAACACCGGGGAGCTGTTTTTT
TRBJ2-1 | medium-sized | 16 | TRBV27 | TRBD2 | CASSFVSGIGLNEQFF | TGTGCCAGCAGTTTCGTTAGCGGGATAGGACTCAATGAGCAGTTCTTC
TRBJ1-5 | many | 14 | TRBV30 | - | CAWSGGSGNQPQHF | TGTGCCTGGAGTGGGGGATCGGGCAATCAGCCCCAGCATTTT